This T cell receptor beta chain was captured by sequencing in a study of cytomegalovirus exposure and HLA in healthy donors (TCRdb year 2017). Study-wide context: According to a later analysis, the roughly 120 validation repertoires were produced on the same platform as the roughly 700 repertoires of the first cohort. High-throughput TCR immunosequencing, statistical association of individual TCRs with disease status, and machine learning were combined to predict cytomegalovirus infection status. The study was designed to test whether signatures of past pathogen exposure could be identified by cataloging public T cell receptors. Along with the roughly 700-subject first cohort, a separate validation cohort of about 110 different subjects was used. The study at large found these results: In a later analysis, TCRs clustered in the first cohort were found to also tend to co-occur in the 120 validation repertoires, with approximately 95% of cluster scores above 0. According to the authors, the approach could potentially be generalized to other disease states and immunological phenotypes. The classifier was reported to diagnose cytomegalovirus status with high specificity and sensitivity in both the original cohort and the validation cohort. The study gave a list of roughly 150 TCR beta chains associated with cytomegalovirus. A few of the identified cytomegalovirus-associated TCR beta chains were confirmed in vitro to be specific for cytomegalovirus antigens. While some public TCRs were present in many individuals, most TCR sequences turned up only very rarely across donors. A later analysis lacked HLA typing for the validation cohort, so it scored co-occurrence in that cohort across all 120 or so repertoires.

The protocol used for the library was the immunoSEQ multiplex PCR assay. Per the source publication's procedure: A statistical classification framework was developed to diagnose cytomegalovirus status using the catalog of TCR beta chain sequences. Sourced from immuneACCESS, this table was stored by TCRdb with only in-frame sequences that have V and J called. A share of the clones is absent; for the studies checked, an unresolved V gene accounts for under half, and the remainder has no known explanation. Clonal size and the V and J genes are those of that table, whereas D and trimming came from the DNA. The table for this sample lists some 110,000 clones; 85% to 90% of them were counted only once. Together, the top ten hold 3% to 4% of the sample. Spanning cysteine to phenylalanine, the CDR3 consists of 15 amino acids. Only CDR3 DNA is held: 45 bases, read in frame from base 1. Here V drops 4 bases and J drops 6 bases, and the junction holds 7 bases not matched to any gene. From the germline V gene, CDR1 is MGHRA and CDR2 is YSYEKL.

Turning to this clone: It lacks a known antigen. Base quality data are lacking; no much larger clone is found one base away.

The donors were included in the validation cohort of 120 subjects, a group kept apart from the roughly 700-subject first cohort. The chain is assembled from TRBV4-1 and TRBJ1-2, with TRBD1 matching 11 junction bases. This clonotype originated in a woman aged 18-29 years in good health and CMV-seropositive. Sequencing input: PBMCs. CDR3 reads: CASSLSDRGLDGYTF. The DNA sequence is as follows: TGCGCCAGCAGCCTCTCGGACAGGGGGCTGGATGGCTACACCTTC.